This T cell receptor (beta chain) emerged from a study of shared clonotypes between healthy human individuals. Across the whole study: With ages of 18 to 49, the donors were a couple of women and a few men. Three CD4 naive, three CD4 memory, two CD8 naive and one CD8 memory plate were used per donor.

The method was immunoSEQ multiplex PCR; TCRdb's version includes in-frame clones alone and lacks a portion of them. The sample comprises roughly 2.2 million clones, over 90% of which are singletons, and about 0.41% rests with the top ten. Comment on this clone: Its antigen remains unidentified.

Findings and caveats of the study: With several donors compared, 4% to 5.5% of naive CD4 clonotypes were shared. Generation of non-shared clonotypes was less probable than generation of clonotypes shared by all four donors.

The CDR3 length is 15 residues. The V gene end was trimmed by 4 bases and the J gene end by 4 bases; junction bases not matched to a gene: 7. The germline V gene has CDR1 SEHNR and CDR2 FQNEAQ (reference sequence). The chain employs TRBV7-9 and TRBJ1-5; 7 bases match TRBD1. This receptor was taken from a man between 18 and 35 years old in good health. Some clones in this sample may be carry-over from other donors' samples. Sequenced material: naive CD4+ T cells from PBMCs. Indicated subset: CD45RA+ positively selected. CDR3 region: CASSSSRDRNQPQHF. DNA of the CDR3: TGTGCCAGCAGCTCCTCCCGGGACAGAAATCAGCCCCAGCATTTT.